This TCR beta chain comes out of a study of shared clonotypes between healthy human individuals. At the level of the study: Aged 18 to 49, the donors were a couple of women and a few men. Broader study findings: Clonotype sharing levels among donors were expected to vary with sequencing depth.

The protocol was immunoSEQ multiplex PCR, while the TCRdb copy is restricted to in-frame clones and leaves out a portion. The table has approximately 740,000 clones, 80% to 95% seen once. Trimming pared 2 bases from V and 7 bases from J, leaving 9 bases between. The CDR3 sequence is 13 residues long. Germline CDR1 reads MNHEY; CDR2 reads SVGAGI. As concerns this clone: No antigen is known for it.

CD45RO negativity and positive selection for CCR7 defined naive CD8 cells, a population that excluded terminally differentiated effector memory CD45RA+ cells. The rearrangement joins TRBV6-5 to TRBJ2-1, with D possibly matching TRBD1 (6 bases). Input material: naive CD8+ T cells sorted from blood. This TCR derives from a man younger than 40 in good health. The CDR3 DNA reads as TGTGCCAGCAGTTACAGGGGGTGGAATGAGCAGTTCTTC. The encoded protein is CASSYRGWNEQFF.